This T cell receptor beta chain was captured by sequencing in a study of blood T cell repertoires in COVID-19. On the study more broadly: Material from acute and convalescent COVID-19 was sourced from the United States, Italy and Spain. T cells, B-cell-depleted T cells, or PBMCs provided the cDNA or gDNA that served as material.

The CDR3 extends over 15 amino acids. Germline V lookup: CDR1 SGHRS, CDR2 YFSETQ. The J segment lost 4 bases and the V segment lost 0 bases, leaving 5 bases of the junction unmatched. Data came from immunoSEQ multiplex PCR; TCRdb stores just in-frame clones and leaves some out. The repertoire holds roughly 78,000 clones, around 89% seen once, with less than 0.65% in the top ten. Sequences were obtained from peripheral blood. The chain employs TRBV5-1 and TRBJ2-3; TRBD2 matches 7 bases. The receptor's source is a man in his sixties with acute or convalescent COVID-19. The CDR3 nucleotides are TGCGCCAGCAGCTTGGAGGCGGGAGATTCAGATACGCAGTATTTT. It is translated as CASSLEAGDSDTQYF.